What follows are 21 T cell receptor beta chains derived from one specimen sequenced in a study of blood T cell repertoires in COVID-19 (TCRdb year 2020). The method behind the library was the immunoSEQ multiplex PCR assay. TCRdb took this table from immuneACCESS and kept in-frame rearrangements with V and J called. Such tables lack part of the clones; where checked against another copy, unresolved V genes explain under half of the gap, and the rest is unexplained. The sample data list roughly 250,000 clones, and approximately 92% of these were observed just once. 2.4% of the sample rests with the top ten. Material: PBMCs or T cells enriched from blood (not recorded which). The source is a woman under 30 who had recovered from COVID-19.

The DNA of the CDR3 is TGCGCCAGCAGCTTCTCTCGAGAGACCCAGTACTTC. Translation: CASSFSRETQYF. The J gene is TRBJ2-5, the V gene TRBV5-1; D gene unclear. Trimming removed 2 bases from V and 4 bases from J, with 6 bases in between. CDR1 SGHRS and CDR2 YFSETQ come from the germline V gene. This CDR3 contains 12 residues.

This clone occurred once. The rearrangement uses TRBV19 and TRBJ2-7; D is perhaps TRBD2 (5 bases). CDR1 is LNHDA and CDR2 is SQIVND in the germline V gene (reference sequence). V lost 1 base and J lost 4, with 8 bases in between. CDR3 length: 13 amino acids. CDR3 DNA sequence: TGTGCCAGTAGTATAGGAGGGAATTACGAGCAGTACTTC. Amino acids: CASSIGGNYEQYF.

This chain joins TRBV5-3 and TRBJ1-2, with D tentatively TRBD1 (5 bases). TRBV5-3 is filed as an ORF, its function uncertain. The CDR3 runs to 14 residues. With 4 bases removed from V and 3 bases from J, the gap between germline ends came to 13 bases. CDR3 sequence reads: CARSPRDGDYGYTF. The CDR3 DNA is TGTGCCAGAAGCCCCAGGGATGGGGACTATGGCTACACCTTC.

The V gene is TRBV3-1 (or the pseudogene TRBV3-2), the J gene TRBJ2-1; D is uncertain. Germline V lookup: CDR1 LGHDT, CDR2 YNNKEL (reference sequence). The CDR3 is 13 amino acids. The V and J ends lost 1 base and 9 bases respectively, with 10 bases between them. The CDR3 loop is CASSQVRWSEQFF. CDR3 nucleotides: TGTGCCAGCAGCCAAGTGCGCTGGAGTGAGCAGTTCTTC.

This rearrangement joins TRBV18 to TRBJ2-1; TRBD2 aligns across 10 bases. Germline trimming cut 2 bases from V and 1 base from J; bases unmatched to any gene: 5. Germline values: CDR1 KGHSH, CDR2 LQKENI. The CDR3 is 17 residues long. The CDR3 is CASSPYSGGASYNEQFF. DNA of the CDR3: TGTGCCAGCTCACCATACAGCGGGGGGGCTTCCTACAATGAGCAGTTCTTC.

The chain has TRBV5-1 and TRBJ1-1; maybe TRBD1 (5 bases). Germline lookup yields CDR1 SGHRS and CDR2 YFSETQ. V lost 5 bases and J 0 bases, leaving 8 bases between the germline ends. The length of the CDR3 is 13 residues. CDR3 nucleotides: TGCGCCAGCAGTCAGGGCCTGAACACTGAAGCTTTCTTT. Amino acid sequence: CASSQGLNTEAFF.

This clone has only a few counts. The chain couples TRBV5-1 to TRBJ2-2, with D maybe TRBD2 (6 bases). The ends were cut back, 4 bases at V and 7 bases at J, with 17 bases in the middle. The CDR3 consists of 15 residues. Looked up from germline, CDR1 is SGHRS and CDR2 is YFSETQ. The DNA for the CDR3 is TGCGCCAGCAGCAGTCTCCGCGGGGCGGACGGGGAGCTGTTTTTT. As protein: CASSSLRGADGELFF.

This clone was recorded once. V usage is TRBV7-9 and J usage is TRBJ1-2; TRBD1 agrees at 9 bases. The J segment lost 7 bases and the V segment lost 3 bases, leaving 3 bases of the junction unmatched. Germline V gives CDR1 SEHNR, CDR2 FQNEAQ (reference sequence). This CDR3 region has 13 residues. The CDR3 sequence: CASSLDRGAGYTF. CDR3 sequence (DNA): TGTGCCAGCAGCTTGGACAGGGGTGCTGGCTACACCTTC.

This rearrangement joins TRBV7-3 to TRBJ2-7; 10 nucleotides line up with TRBD2. Looked up from germline, CDR1 is SGHTA and CDR2 is FQGTGA. The CDR3 is 19 residues long. After removal of 4 bases from V and 0 bases from J, the junction contained 15 bases not matched to a gene. The CDR3 reads CASSSTLLAGSRSSYEQYF. CDR3 coding DNA: TGTGCCAGCAGCTCCACATTACTAGCGGGGTCCCGTAGCTCCTACGAGCAGTACTTC.

This chain links TRBV2 with TRBJ1-2; D gene ambiguous. V was pared by 7 bases and J by 0 bases, with 18 bases between. This CDR3 comprises 16 residues. From germline, CDR1 is SNHLY and CDR2 FYNNEI. The CDR3 DNA sequence: TGTGCCAGCAAAGATGTAGCTAGCTCGGCTAACTATGGCTACACCTTC. Protein: CASKDVASSANYGYTF. Based on the CDR3 plus reference TRBV2 and TRBJ1-2, the full variable domain is EPEVTQTPSHQVTQMGQEVILRCVPISNHLYFYWYRQILGQKVEFLVSFYNNEISEKSEIFDDQFSVERPDGSNFTLKIRSTKLEDSAMYFCASKDVASSANYGYTFGSGTRLTVV.

The chain employs TRBV2 and TRBJ2-7, with 12 bases matching TRBD2. The CDR3 consists of 16 residues. The V and J ends lost 8 bases and 2 bases, in that order; junction bases with no gene match: 10. CDR1 and CDR2 from the germline V gene are SNHLY and FYNNEI. The CDR3 DNA reads TGTGCCAGCTCGGGGACTAGCGGGTTTACTCCCTACGAGCAGTACTTC. Its protein product is CASSGTSGFTPYEQYF.

The V call is TRBV27, the J call TRBJ1-2, with D possibly matching TRBD1 (6 bases). Trimming pared 5 bases from V and 4 bases from J, leaving 11 bases between. Germline V gene lookup returns CDR1 MNHEY and CDR2 SMNVEV (reference sequence). The CDR3 runs to 13 residues. The CDR3 bases are TGTGCCAGCAGTCACGACAGGACCTATGGCTACACCTTC. As protein: CASSHDRTYGYTF.

The V and J genes are TRBV7-9 and TRBJ1-2, with 9 positions matching TRBD1. This CDR3 contains 15 residues. V lost 0 bases to trimming and J lost 5 bases; unmatched junction nucleotides: 4. Germline V gene lookup returns CDR1 SEHNR and CDR2 FQNEAQ (reference sequence). The CDR3 loop reads CASSLARGTGYGYTF. CDR3 coding DNA: TGTGCCAGCAGCTTAGCCCGCGGGACAGGGTATGGCTACACCTTC.

The V and J genes are TRBV10-3 and TRBJ2-1; TRBD2 aligns across 11 bases. V lost 2 bases, J lost 8 bases, and 8 bases stayed unmatched. This CDR3 has 16 residues. Looked up from germline, CDR1 is ENHRY and CDR2 is SYGVKD. CDR3 sequence reads: CAISEPGTSGAYEQFF. CDR3 DNA sequence: TGTGCCATCAGTGAGCCCGGGACTAGCGGCGCCTATGAGCAGTTCTTC.

This chain connects TRBV11-3 to TRBJ1-2, with 7 bases that match TRBD1. The CDR3 totals 13 residues. With 4 bases clipped from V and 5 bases from J, the junction kept 4 bases outside the gene matches. CDR1 is SGHNT and CDR2 is YENEEA in the germline V gene. CDR3 sequence (DNA): TGTGCCAGCAGCTCAGCAGGGGGGTATGGCTACACCTTC. Translating it yields CASSSAGGYGYTF.

J is TRBJ2-1 and V is TRBV3-1 (or the pseudogene TRBV3-2); 14 nucleotides line up with TRBD2. Germline-derived CDR1 and CDR2 are LGHDT and YNNKEL (reference sequence). This CDR3 spans 16 amino acids. Trimming removed 4 bases from V and 7 bases from J; junction bases left unmatched: 6. CDR3 nucleotide sequence: TGTGCCAGCAGCCCTGGACTAGCGGGGGGCCTTAATGAGCAGTTCTTC. This encodes CASSPGLAGGLNEQFF.

This clone is a singleton in its sample. The rearrangement joins TRBV5-5 to TRBJ1-6; a possible D gene is TRBD1 (5 bases). CDR3 length equals 13 residues. From germline, CDR1 is SGHKS and CDR2 YYEKEE (reference sequence). Trimming left V 8 bases short and J 9 bases short, with 15 bases between. The chain's CDR3 is CASRTPGSSPLHF. The CDR3 DNA follows: TGTGCCAGTCGGACACCTGGTAGTTCACCCCTCCACTTT.

This chain joins TRBV4-1 and TRBJ1-2; the match to TRBD1 covers 12 bases. Per germline, CDR1 MGHRA and CDR2 YSYEKL. V trimming: 1 base; J trimming: 6 bases; junction bases outside the gene matches: 6. CDR3 length: 16 residues. The CDR3 sequence is CASSQVWGQGADGYTF. CDR3 in DNA: TGCGCCAGCAGCCAAGTGTGGGGACAGGGGGCTGATGGCTACACCTTC.

The chain joins TRBV10-2 to TRBJ2-3, with 7 positions matching TRBD1. The length of the CDR3 is 14 residues. The V gene end was trimmed by 7 bases and the J gene end by 4 bases; junction bases not matched to a gene: 8. Germline CDR1 and CDR2: WSHSY and SAAADI. The CDR3 loop is CASKVGGSSDTQYF. The CDR3 DNA is TGCGCCAGCAAGGTAGGGGGCTCCTCAGATACGCAGTATTTT.

V gene TRBV11-3 combines with J gene TRBJ2-3, with D possibly being TRBD2 (6 bases). Trimming took off 3 bases at V and 0 bases at J, with 10 bases between the two ends. The CDR3 length is 15 residues. From germline, CDR1 is SGHNT and CDR2 YENEEA. CDR3 bases: TGTGCCAGCAGCTTTAGCGGACTAAGCACAGATACGCAGTATTTT. Amino acid sequence: CASSFSGLSTDTQYF.

V and J are TRBV7-6 and TRBJ2-5, with a possible D match to TRBD2 (7 bases). This CDR3 spans 16 amino acids. Trimming took off 1 base at V and 6 bases at J, with 18 bases between the two ends. In germline, CDR1 is SGHVS, CDR2 FNYEAQ. CDR3 amino acids: CASSLGVAGGPQTQYF. The CDR3 region has the DNA TGTGCCAGCAGCTTAGGGGTGGCCGGGGGGCCCCAGACCCAGTACTTC.